This T cell receptor beta chain originates from a study of OX40 agonist ivuxolimab in advanced cancers. Turning to the study itself: Head and neck, renal cell, melanoma or hepatocellular carcinoma were the cancers that dose-escalation patients had. A mean age of roughly 60 years, range roughly 20 to 85, was recorded, and more than 80% were male.

Whole-study findings and limits: Clonal expansion among partial responders at 0.1-3.0 mg/kg ranked near the lowest. Among some nonresponders, normalized T-cell clonal expansion was also low.

Comments on this clone: What it binds is unknown.

Some clones are missing from TCRdb's copy, which holds only in-frame ones; the method was immunoSEQ multiplex PCR. The sample records tens of thousands of clones, approximately 90% being singletons. With V trimmed by 5 bases and J by 4 bases, 8 bases remained unmatched. This CDR3 spans 15 amino acids. Per germline, CDR1 SGHTA and CDR2 FQGTGA. Here the sequenced sample was CD4+ or CD8+ T cells sorted from blood, taken in a trial of the OX40 agonist ivuxolimab. The TCR was taken from an adult with an advanced solid tumor such as melanoma, head and neck, liver or kidney cancer. The rearrangement links TRBV7-3 to TRBJ2-5; 9 bases map to TRBD1. The CDR3 is CASSATGGRLETQYF. The CDR3 region has the DNA TGTGCCAGCAGCGCTACAGGGGGCCGGTTAGAGACCCAGTACTTC.